This T cell receptor beta chain is from a study of blood T cell repertoires in COVID-19. Overall study context: PBMCs, B-cell-depleted T cells, or T cells were the source of the cDNA or gDNA that made up the material.

Per the original data handling: Amplification with reference gene primers provided the estimates of nucleated cell counts. The table came from immunoSEQ multiplex PCR; TCRdb's copy has only in-frame clones and leaves some out. Clone size and the V and J calls come from that table; the DNA yielded D and trimming. The top ten hold less than 8% of the sample, which has about 230,000 clones, 83% seen once. Trimming removed 4 bases from V and 6 bases from J; junction bases left unmatched: 6. CDR1 SGHRS and CDR2 YFSETQ come from the germline V gene. This CDR3 has 14 residues. V is TRBV5-1 and J is TRBJ1-3; 8 nucleotides line up with TRBD1. The sequenced material came from peripheral blood. This clonotype was obtained from a woman aged 45-65 years with acute or convalescent COVID-19. The CDR3 region is CASSVGQGANTIYF. In nucleotides, the CDR3 is TGCGCCAGCAGCGTCGGACAGGGTGCAAACACCATATATTTT.